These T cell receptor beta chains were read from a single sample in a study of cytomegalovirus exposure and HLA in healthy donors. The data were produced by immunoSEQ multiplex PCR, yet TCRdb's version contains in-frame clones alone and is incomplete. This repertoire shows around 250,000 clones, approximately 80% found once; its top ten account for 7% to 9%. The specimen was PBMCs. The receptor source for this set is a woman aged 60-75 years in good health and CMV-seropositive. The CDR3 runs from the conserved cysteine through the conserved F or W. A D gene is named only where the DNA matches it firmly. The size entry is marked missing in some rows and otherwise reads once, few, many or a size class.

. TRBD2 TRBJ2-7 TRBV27 CASSPTSGSSYEQYF TGTGCCAGCAGTCCAACTAGCGGGAGTTCCTACGAGCAGTACTTC
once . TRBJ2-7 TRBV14 CASSPRGASSYEQYF TGTGCCAGCAGCCCTAGAGGTGCAAGCTCCTACGAGCAGTACTTC
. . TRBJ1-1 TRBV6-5 CASSYSNRRNTEAFF TGTGCCAGCAGTTACTCGAATAGAAGGAACACTGAAGCTTTCTTT
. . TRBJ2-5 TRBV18 CASSPGLQETQYF TGTGCCAGCTCACCGGGGCTTCAAGAGACCCAGTACTTC
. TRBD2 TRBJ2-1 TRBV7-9 CASSYGTSGTAYNEQFF TGTGCCAGCAGTTACGGGACTAGCGGGACGGCTTACAATGAGCAGTTCTTC
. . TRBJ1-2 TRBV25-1 CASSETGRHYGYTF TGTGCCAGCAGTGAAACAGGGCGGCACTATGGCTACACCTTC
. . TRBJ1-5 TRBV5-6 CASSLQGNNQPQHF TGTGCCAGCAGCTTGCAGGGAAACAATCAGCCCCAGCATTTT
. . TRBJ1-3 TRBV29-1 CSVVRQTRNTIYF TGCAGCGTTGTGCGGCAGACTCGAAACACCATATATTTT
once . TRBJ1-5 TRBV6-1 CASSRTGSGNQPQHF TGTGCCAGCAGCCGTACAGGGTCAGGGAATCAGCCCCAGCATTTT
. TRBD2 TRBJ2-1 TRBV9 CASSVLGASGNNEQFF TGTGCCAGCAGCGTCCTTGGGGCTAGCGGAAACAATGAGCAGTTCTTC
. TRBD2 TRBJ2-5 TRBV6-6 CASSGGLAGGVETQYF TGTGCCAGCAGTGGGGGACTAGCGGGAGGTGTTGAGACCCAGTACTTC
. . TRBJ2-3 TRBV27 CASSFAGSTDTQYF TGTGCCAGCAGTTTCGCGGGAAGCACAGATACGCAGTATTTT
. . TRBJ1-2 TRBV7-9 CASSGSANYGYTF TGTGCCAGCAGCGGCTCCGCAAACTATGGCTACACCTTC
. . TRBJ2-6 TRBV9 CASSVAPTVTGANVLTF TGTGCCAGCAGCGTAGCTCCGACAGTGACTGGGGCCAACGTCCTGACTTTC
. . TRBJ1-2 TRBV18 CASSPIRAEGYTF TGTGCCAGCTCACCGATCAGGGCCGAAGGCTACACCTTC
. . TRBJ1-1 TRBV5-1 CASSLEGGWANTEAFF TGCGCCAGCAGCTTGGAGGGAGGGTGGGCGAACACTGAAGCTTTCTTT
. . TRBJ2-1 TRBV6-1 CASSEIPGHNYNEQFF TGTGCCAGCAGTGAAATACCGGGACATAACTACAATGAGCAGTTCTTC
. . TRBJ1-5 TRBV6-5 CASSPEGDQPQHF TGTGCCAGCAGTCCCGAAGGGGATCAGCCCCAGCATTTT
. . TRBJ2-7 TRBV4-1 CASSQGPSAPYEQYF TGCGCCAGCAGCCAAGGGCCTAGCGCCCCCTACGAGCAGTACTTC
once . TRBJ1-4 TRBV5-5 CASSLGGATNEKLFF TGTGCCAGCAGCTTGGGAGGTGCAACTAATGAAAAACTGTTTTTT
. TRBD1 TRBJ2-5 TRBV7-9 CASSPGQGQETQYF TGTGCCAGCAGCCCAGGACAGGGGCAAGAGACCCAGTACTTC
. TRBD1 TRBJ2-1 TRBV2 CASTAKTGGDNEQFF TGTGCCAGCACAGCAAAGACAGGGGGCGACAATGAGCAGTTCTTC
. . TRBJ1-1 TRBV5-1 CASSRTQTNTEAFF TGCGCCAGCTCTCGGACTCAGACGAACACTGAAGCTTTCTTT
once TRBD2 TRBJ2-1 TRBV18 CASSQTSGRVQIEQFF TGTGCCAGCTCACAAACTAGCGGGAGGGTTCAGATTGAGCAGTTCTTC
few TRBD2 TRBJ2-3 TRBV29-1 CSDQTSGRADTQYF TGCAGCGACCAGACTAGCGGGAGGGCAGATACGCAGTATTTT
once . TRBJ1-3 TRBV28 CASSETDGNTIYF TGTGCCAGCAGTGAAACAGATGGAAACACCATATATTTT
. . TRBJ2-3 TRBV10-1 CASSESIRGSDTQYF TGCGCCAGCAGCGAGAGTATTAGGGGGTCAGATACGCAGTATTTT
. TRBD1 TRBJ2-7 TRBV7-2 CASSLDRGPGEQYF TGTGCCAGCAGCTTAGACAGGGGCCCCGGCGAGCAGTACTTC
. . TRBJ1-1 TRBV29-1 CSVRGGLLEAFF TGCAGCGTCCGCGGCGGCCTACTTGAAGCTTTCTTT
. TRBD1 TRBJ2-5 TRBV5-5 CASSGSGQQETQYF TGTGCCAGCAGCGGCTCGGGACAGCAAGAGACCCAGTACTTC
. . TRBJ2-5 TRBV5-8 CASSLGGHPQETQYF TGTGCCAGCAGCTTGGGGGGCCACCCACAAGAGACCCAGTACTTC
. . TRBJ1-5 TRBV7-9 CASSGEVGSPQHF TGTGCCAGCTCGGGGGAGGTGGGTTCGCCCCAGCATTTT
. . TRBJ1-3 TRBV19 CASSQDRPLTTIYF TGTGCCAGCAGCCAAGACAGGCCTCTTACCACCATATATTTT
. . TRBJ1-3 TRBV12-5 CASGLVPREHGNTIYF TGTGCTAGTGGTTTGGTACCGAGAGAGCATGGAAACACCATATATTTT
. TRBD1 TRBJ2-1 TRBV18 CASSPGTGRNEQFF TGTGCCAGCTCACCGGGGACAGGGAGGAATGAGCAGTTCTTC
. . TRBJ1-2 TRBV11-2 CASSILPTGSYGYTF TGTGCCAGCAGCATACTACCAACAGGATCTTATGGCTACACCTTC
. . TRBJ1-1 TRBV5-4 CASSPDSLNTEAFF TGTGCCAGCAGCCCGGACAGTTTGAACACTGAAGCTTTCTTT
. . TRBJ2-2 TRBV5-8 CASSLVHTTGELFF TGTGCCAGCAGCTTGGTTCACACAACCGGGGAGCTGTTTTTT
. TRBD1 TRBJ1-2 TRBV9 CASSPRGQGIYGYTF TGTGCCAGCAGCCCCCGGGGACAGGGGATATATGGCTACACCTTC
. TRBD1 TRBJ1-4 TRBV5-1 CASSPDRANEKLFF TGCGCCAGCAGCCCCGACAGGGCCAATGAAAAACTGTTTTTT
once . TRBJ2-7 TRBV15 CATSRVPSSYEQYF TGTGCCACCAGCAGGGTCCCCAGCTCCTACGAGCAGTACTTC
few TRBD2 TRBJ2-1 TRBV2 CASPPGTSGGNEQFF TGTGCCAGCCCGCCTGGGACTAGCGGGGGCAATGAGCAGTTCTTC